The subject of this entry is one T cell receptor (beta chain). Its antigen is as yet unknown. After removal of 7 bases from V and 4 bases from J, the junction contained 10 bases not matched to a gene. Germline V gene lookup returns CDR1 SQVTM and CDR2 ANQGSEA. This CDR3 spans 14 amino acids. The sample is drawn from a study of T cells in localized non-small cell lung cancer. Study results and caveats: Adjacent uninvolved lung tissue had the highest T cell clonality, exceeding tumor. Because sequencing included only one region (of the tumor), heterogeneity remains possible. For the top 100 tumor clones, a median approximately 59 also appeared in adjacent lung. Longer overall survival accompanied higher blood T cell density.

Sequenced by immunoSEQ multiplex PCR; TCRdb stores in-frame clones only, minus some. The data show over 3,000 clones, roughly 29% seen once. The sample here was lung tumor tissue, taken before any cancer treatment. The chain recombines TRBV29-1 with TRBJ2-5, with 9 bases that match TRBD1. The clonotype originates from a woman aged 35 to 70 with stage I squamous cell lung carcinoma. CDR3 sequence (DNA): TGCAGCGCTGGGGGACAGGGAATTGGAGAGACCCAGTACTTC. This encodes CSAGGQGIGETQYF.